The following is a T cell receptor beta chain sequence with its context. This entry comes from a study of T cells expressing NK-cell markers. Germline V lookup: CDR1 SQVTM, CDR2 ANQGSEA. The CDR3 extends over 13 amino acids. TCRdb re-analyzed the 5' RACE reads; it lists each CDR3 protein once, without DNA. Listed are 300,000 to 500,000 distinct CDR3 sequences; about 10% falls within the top ten. This receptor was taken from a woman aged 45-65 years in good health. This chain connects TRBV29-1 to TRBJ1-1. The sample taken for sequencing was blood T cells: a sorted CD56 or NKG2C T cell subset, CD4+ or CD8+ T cells, or bulk PBMC T cells (not recorded which). The CDR3 spells CSVNDGLNTEAFF.